Listed below are T cell receptor beta chains from one sample, sequenced in a study of control samples from healthy donors and cancer patients. TCRdb's table, derived via immunoSEQ multiplex PCR, lists solely in-frame clones and lacks some. Among about 190,000 clones listed, 85% to 95% were seen once. Sequencing input: blood. The receptors come from a man aged 18-30 years in good health. The CDR3 runs from the conserved cysteine through the conserved F or W. The order of the fields is D gene, clone size, V gene, J gene, CDR3 protein, CDR3 DNA. A D gene is named only where the DNA matches it firmly. Rows give clone size only sometimes, using once, few, many, or a class for an expanded clone.

D: -
size: -
V: TRBV2
J: TRBJ1-6
CDR3: CASSDKSSVSNSPLHF
DNA: TGTGCCAGCAGTGATAAAAGTTCCGTGTCAAATTCACCCCTCCACTTT

D: TRBD1
size: -
V: TRBV5-4
J: TRBJ2-1
CDR3: CASSSSQGNSYNEQFF
DNA: TGTGCCAGCAGCTCCTCACAGGGGAACTCCTACAATGAGCAGTTCTTC

D: TRBD1
size: -
V: TRBV12-5
J: TRBJ2-4
CDR3: CASGLVKGGAKRGENIQYF
DNA: TGTGCTAGTGGTTTGGTAAAAGGGGGCGCCAAGCGAGGGGAAAACATTCAGTACTTC

D: -
size: -
V: TRBV14
J: TRBJ2-1
CDR3: CASSRSSYNEQFF
DNA: TGTGCCAGCAGCCGTAGCTCCTACAATGAGCAGTTCTTC

D: -
size: -
V: TRBV6-6
J: TRBJ2-5
CDR3: CASSYDSGRGETQYF
DNA: TGTGCCAGCAGTTACGATTCCGGCCGCGGAGAGACCCAGTACTTC

D: -
size: -
V: TRBV6-5
J: TRBJ2-6
CDR3: CASSEGSGANVLTF
DNA: TGTGCCAGCTCCGAGGGGTCGGGGGCCAACGTCCTGACTTTC

D: -
size: -
V: TRBV10-3
J: TRBJ1-5
CDR3: CASTGMVNQPQHF
DNA: TGTGCCAGCACAGGGATGGTAAATCAGCCCCAGCATTTT

D: -
size: -
V: TRBV13
J: TRBJ2-1
CDR3: CASSLGAGSYNEQFF
DNA: TGTGCCAGCAGCTTAGGGGCGGGGTCCTACAATGAGCAGTTCTTC

D: -
size: -
V: TRBV19
J: TRBJ2-2
CDR3: CASRSPGGANTGELFF
DNA: TGTGCCAGTAGATCCCCAGGCGGGGCGAACACCGGGGAGCTGTTTTTT

D: -
size: -
V: TRBV18
J: TRBJ2-3
CDR3: CASSPPGQGAPHDTQYF
DNA: TGTGCCAGCTCACCACCGGGTCAGGGCGCACCACACGATACGCAGTATTTT

D: TRBD1
size: -
V: TRBV7-3
J: TRBJ2-5
CDR3: CASSRQGGRETQYF
DNA: TGTGCCAGCAGCCGACAGGGCGGCAGGGAGACCCAGTACTTC

D: -
size: -
V: TRBV25-1
J: TRBJ1-1
CDR3: CASSYGTLKPTEAFF
DNA: TGTGCCAGCAGTTACGGGACACTCAAGCCCACTGAAGCTTTCTTT

D: -
size: -
V: TRBV19
J: TRBJ2-5
CDR3: CASNVSPNQETQYF
DNA: TGTGCCAGTAACGTGAGCCCGAACCAAGAGACCCAGTACTTC

D: TRBD2
size: -
V: TRBV5-1
J: TRBJ2-3
CDR3: CASSMASGVGDTQYF
DNA: TGCGCCAGCAGCATGGCTAGCGGGGTGGGAGATACGCAGTATTTT

D: TRBD1
size: -
V: TRBV6-4
J: TRBJ2-4
CDR3: CASSDSSTGGPLAKNIQYF
DNA: TGTGCCAGCAGTGACTCTAGTACAGGGGGCCCCTTAGCCAAAAACATTCAGTACTTC

D: TRBD2
size: -
V: TRBV3-1/TRBV3-2
J: TRBJ2-2
CDR3: CASSPWGGGELFF
DNA: TGTGCCAGCAGCCCTTGGGGGGGCGGGGAGCTGTTTTTT

D: -
size: -
V: TRBV29-1
J: TRBJ1-1
CDR3: CSVDWGRGATEAFF
DNA: TGCAGCGTTGATTGGGGGCGCGGGGCCACTGAAGCTTTCTTT

D: TRBD1
size: -
V: TRBV27
J: TRBJ2-2
CDR3: CASSSLRTGLATGELFF
DNA: TGTGCCAGCAGTTCGCTGAGGACAGGGCTTGCCACCGGGGAGCTGTTTTTT

D: TRBD2
size: -
V: TRBV29-1
J: TRBJ2-3
CDR3: CSVLGPSGGDTQYF
DNA: TGCAGCGTCCTCGGTCCTAGCGGGGGGGATACGCAGTATTTT

D: -
size: -
V: TRBV19
J: TRBJ2-7
CDR3: CASSKTGPYEQYF
DNA: TGTGCCAGTAGTAAAACCGGGCCGTACGAGCAGTACTTC

D: TRBD1
size: -
V: TRBV29-1
J: TRBJ2-3
CDR3: CSSVGQGVDTQYF
DNA: TGCAGCTCGGTAGGACAGGGGGTCGATACGCAGTATTTT

D: TRBD1
size: -
V: TRBV6-2/TRBV6-3
J: TRBJ2-6
CDR3: CASSSDRGGGGANVLTF
DNA: TGTGCCAGCAGTTCGGACAGGGGGGGTGGTGGGGCCAACGTCCTGACTTTC

D: -
size: -
V: TRBV2
J: TRBJ1-5
CDR3: CASSEANSNQPQHF
DNA: TGTGCCAGCAGTGAAGCAAACAGTAATCAGCCCCAGCATTTT

D: TRBD2
size: -
V: TRBV24-1
J: TRBJ2-5
CDR3: CATSDDGSGGAVETQYF
DNA: TGTGCCACCAGTGATGATGGTAGCGGGGGGGCGGTGGAGACCCAGTACTTC

D: -
size: -
V: TRBV19
J: TRBJ2-6
CDR3: CASTTLEVGRANVLTF
DNA: TGTGCCAGTACTACTCTAGAGGTTGGACGGGCCAACGTCCTGACTTTC

D: -
size: -
V: TRBV5-1
J: TRBJ1-1
CDR3: CASSWGVAGTEAFF
DNA: TGCGCCAGCAGCTGGGGGGTAGCGGGCACTGAAGCTTTCTTT

D: TRBD1
size: -
V: TRBV18
J: TRBJ1-6
CDR3: CASSPGTGGDSPLHF
DNA: TGTGCCAGCTCACCCGGGACAGGGGGCGATTCACCCCTCCACTTT

D: TRBD2
size: once
V: TRBV2
J: TRBJ2-2
CDR3: CASSERLAGTGELFF
DNA: TGTGCCAGCAGTGAAAGACTAGCGGGGACCGGGGAGCTGTTTTTT

D: -
size: -
V: TRBV15
J: TRBJ1-5
CDR3: CATSTGRGKPQHF
DNA: TGTGCCACCAGCACCGGAAGGGGGAAGCCCCAGCATTTT

D: -
size: -
V: TRBV12-3/TRBV12-4
J: TRBJ1-2
CDR3: CASGSVWHTF
DNA: TGTGCCAGCGGGTCAGTGTGGCACACCTTC

D: -
size: -
V: TRBV7-2
J: TRBJ2-3
CDR3: CASSRGSDTQYF
DNA: TGTGCCAGCAGCCGAGGGTCAGATACGCAGTATTTT

D: TRBD2
size: -
V: TRBV18
J: TRBJ2-2
CDR3: CASSPLSGRDTGELFF
DNA: TGTGCCAGCTCACCACTTTCCGGGAGGGACACCGGGGAGCTGTTTTTT

D: TRBD2
size: -
V: TRBV24-1
J: TRBJ2-2
CDR3: CATQRPGLGSPGELFF
DNA: TGTGCCACCCAACGCCCGGGACTAGGATCCCCCGGGGAGCTGTTTTTT

D: -
size: -
V: TRBV5-1
J: TRBJ2-3
CDR3: CASSPFLSRSTDTQYF
DNA: TGCGCCAGCAGCCCGTTCCTAAGTCGTAGCACAGATACGCAGTATTTT

D: -
size: -
V: TRBV15
J: TRBJ2-1
CDR3: CATSRVAGGSHNEQFF
DNA: TGTGCCACCAGCAGGGTAGCAGGAGGATCACACAATGAGCAGTTCTTC

D: -
size: -
V: TRBV18
J: TRBJ1-1
CDR3: CASSHGRGMANTEAFF
DNA: TGTGCCAGCTCACACGGGAGGGGGATGGCGAACACTGAAGCTTTCTTT

D: -
size: -
V: TRBV7-9
J: TRBJ2-3
CDR3: CASSFGSGLTSTDTQYF
DNA: TGTGCCAGCAGCTTTGGGTCCGGCTTAACTAGCACAGATACGCAGTATTTT

D: -
size: -
V: TRBV28
J: TRBJ1-2
CDR3: CASSLGGNYGYTF
DNA: TGTGCCAGCAGTTTAGGTGGGAACTATGGCTACACCTTC

D: -
size: -
V: TRBV12-3/TRBV12-4
J: TRBJ2-4
CDR3: CASSTSGGALVGF
DNA: TGTGCCAGCAGTACTAGTGGGGGGGCCTTGGTAGGCTTC

D: TRBD1
size: -
V: TRBV19
J: TRBJ1-6
CDR3: CASRQTGGSSYNSPLHF
DNA: TGTGCCAGTAGACAAACAGGGGGGAGCTCCTATAATTCACCCCTCCACTTT